The following is a T cell receptor beta chain sequence with its context. Its target is not known. The data were obtained in a study of beta chain features in type 1 diabetes. The entirety of the isolated RNA underwent reverse transcription, so expressed TCRB transcripts were sequenced. Repertoires were generated with immunoSEQ multiplex PCR, while TCRdb's copy carries only in-frame clones and drops some. The sample has around 250,000 clones; 27% are singletons. Study-wide results and limits: The naive, central memory and Treg TCRB repertoires of patients appeared to be more similar to one another than those of healthy donors. PCR may have favored shorter templates equally in patients and controls.

Trimming stripped 1 base from V and 5 bases from J, with 5 bases between. Germline CDR1 DFQATT, CDR2 SNEGSKA (reference sequence). This CDR3 is 11 amino acids long. The sequenced sample consisted of central memory CD4+ T cells from blood. J is TRBJ1-1 and V is TRBV20-1; D not resolved. The clonotype originates from a man aged 25-45 years in good health. The CDR3 DNA reads TGCAGTGCTAGAGGTGGGACTGAAGCTTTCTTT. Translated, it gives CSARGGTEAFF.